This T cell receptor beta chain was captured by sequencing in a study of technical replicates of blood from a handful of donors. This CDR3 has 13 amino acids. V lost 5 bases and J lost 5; bases outside the gene matches: 9. The germline CDR1 and CDR2 sequences are SQVTM and ANQGSEA. Assay used: immunoSEQ multiplex PCR; TCRdb lists only in-frame clones, some missing. The sample has around 54,000 clones; more than 95% are singletons. The sequence was obtained from a human donor in good health. V and J are TRBV29-1 and TRBJ2-7; 7 bases map to TRBD1. What was sequenced was T cells isolated from PBMCs. Here the CDR3 reads CSVSETGTDEQYF. The CDR3 DNA is TGCAGCGTTTCCGAGACAGGGACCGACGAGCAGTACTTC.